One sample yielded the 9 T cell receptor beta chains listed below, sequenced in a study of T cells in women clearing cervical HPV infection. Profiled with immunoSEQ multiplex PCR; TCRdb holds only in-frame clones, not every one. The sample table includes fewer than 40,000 clones. Material for sequencing was blood buffy coat. The receptor source for this set is a woman between 18 and 70 years old with a cervical HPV16 infection that either progressed to CIN3+ or cleared (not recorded which).

Regarding this clone: The read finishes 3 residues shy of the CDR3 end, and the germline J gene is used to complete it. This chain links TRBV5-1 with TRBJ2-5, with 13 bases matching TRBD2. Trimming removed 0 bases from V and 2 bases from J; junction bases left unmatched: 1. Per the germline V gene, CDR1 is SGHRS and CDR2 is YFSETQ. The CDR3 is 16 residues long. The sequenced CDR3 bases are TGCGCCAGCAGCTTGGGACTAGCGGGGGGTCAAGAGACC. Its protein product is CASSLGLAGGQET. The entire CDR3 is CASSLGLAGGQETQYF.

About this clone: The read finishes 3 residues shy of the CDR3 end, and the germline J gene is used to complete it. J is TRBJ2-1 and V is TRBV7-9; the D gene is possibly TRBD2 (5 bases). Trimming removed 4 bases at V and 3 bases at J, with 7 bases between. Looked up from germline, CDR1 is SEHNR and CDR2 is FQNEAQ (reference sequence). The CDR3 is made up of 13 amino acids. The sequenced CDR3 bases are TGTGCCAGCAGCTCCGGACTCTACAATGAG. Encoded protein: CASSSGLYNE. From start to end, the CDR3 is CASSSGLYNEQFF.

CDR3 loop: CSGGGGLLLTTDTQYF. The sequenced part of the CDR3 DNA is TGCAGTGGCGGCGGGGGGCTCCTCCTGACCACAGATACG. V is TRBV20-1 and J is TRBJ2-3; 8 positions match TRBD2. The read terminates 3 residues before the CDR3 end, so the remaining end is supplied by the germline J gene. Unmatched junction bases numbered 14, after V lost 7 bases and J lost 2 bases. Germline values: CDR1 DFQATT, CDR2 SNEGSKA (reference sequence). This CDR3 is 16 amino acids long.

For this clone: The CDR3 extends 3 residues past the end of the read, so its final part is completed from the germline J gene. The rearrangement joins TRBV11-2 to TRBJ2-7; tentative D call: TRBD2 (5 bases). Per the germline V gene, CDR1 is SGHAT and CDR2 is FQNNGV. Trimming removed 3 bases at V and 2 bases at J, with 14 bases between. CDR3 size: 15 residues. CDR3 residues: CASSFERAHTYEQYF. Partial CDR3 DNA: TGTGCCAGCAGCTTTGAGAGGGCTCACACCTACGAG.

Note on this clone: The CDR3 extends 3 residues past the end of the read, so its final part is completed from the germline J gene. V and J are TRBV2 and TRBJ2-3; D not resolved. The CDR3 length is 13 residues. V was cut by 5 bases and J by 3 bases, with 9 bases left in between. Germline V gene data show CDR1 as SNHLY and CDR2 as FYNNEI. The sequenced CDR3 bases are TGTGCCAGCAGTAAGGCGGAGACAGATACG. Translation: CASSKAETDT. The complete CDR3 sequence is CASSKAETDTQYF.

Comment on this clone: The read terminates 3 residues before the CDR3 end, so the remaining end is supplied by the germline J gene. The chain is built from TRBV7-9 and TRBJ1-1; 10 positions match TRBD1. Germline V gene data show CDR1 as SEHNR and CDR2 as FQNEAQ (reference sequence). The CDR3 is made up of 15 amino acids. CDR3 in amino acids: CASSTGTGVFYEAFF. The CDR3 bases that were read are TGTGCCAGCAGCACGGGGACAGGGGTCTTTTACGAA.

Worth noting for this clone: The read finishes 3 residues shy of the CDR3 end, and the germline J gene is used to complete it. The chain recombines TRBV5-6 with TRBJ2-1; D may be TRBD1 (5 bases). The CDR3 sequence is 14 residues long. V lost 1 base and J 3 bases, leaving 8 bases between the germline ends. Germline-derived CDR1 and CDR2 are SGHDT and YYEEEE. CDR3 sequence: CASSLFRDYNEQFF. The part of the CDR3 DNA that was read is TGTGCCAGCAGCTTGTTCAGGGACTACAATGAG. The full variable domain, its missing parts supplied by reference TRBV5-6 and TRBJ2-1, is DAGVTQSPTHLIKTRGQQVTLRCSPKSGHDTVSWYQQALGQGPQFIFQYYEEEERQRGNFPDRFSGHQFPNYSSELNVNALLLGDSALYLCASSLFRDYNEQFFGPGTRLTVL.

As for this clone: The read ends 3 residues shy of where the CDR3 ends; the end is completed using the germline J gene. This rearrangement joins TRBV7-3 to TRBJ1-1; tentatively, D is TRBD1 (5 bases). The CDR3 runs to 14 residues. V lost 2 bases and J 5 bases, leaving 12 bases between the germline ends. CDR1 is SGHTA, CDR2 FQGTGA, per germline. CDR3 region: CASSLLTGKTEAFF. The sequenced CDR3 bases are TGTGCCAGCAGCTTACTAACAGGCAAGACTGAA.

Details on this clone: The read ends 3 residues before the CDR3 terminus; that terminus is restored from the germline J gene. This chain connects TRBV29-1 to TRBJ2-3; TRBD2 might be the D (5 bases). The CDR3 covers 13 residues. V shed 5 bases and J shed 2 bases, with 11 bases lying between them. The germline CDR1 and CDR2 sequences are SQVTM and ANQGSEA. CDR3 loop: CSVFRGATDTQYF. The sequenced CDR3 bases are TGCAGCGTTTTTCGGGGAGCCACAGATACG.